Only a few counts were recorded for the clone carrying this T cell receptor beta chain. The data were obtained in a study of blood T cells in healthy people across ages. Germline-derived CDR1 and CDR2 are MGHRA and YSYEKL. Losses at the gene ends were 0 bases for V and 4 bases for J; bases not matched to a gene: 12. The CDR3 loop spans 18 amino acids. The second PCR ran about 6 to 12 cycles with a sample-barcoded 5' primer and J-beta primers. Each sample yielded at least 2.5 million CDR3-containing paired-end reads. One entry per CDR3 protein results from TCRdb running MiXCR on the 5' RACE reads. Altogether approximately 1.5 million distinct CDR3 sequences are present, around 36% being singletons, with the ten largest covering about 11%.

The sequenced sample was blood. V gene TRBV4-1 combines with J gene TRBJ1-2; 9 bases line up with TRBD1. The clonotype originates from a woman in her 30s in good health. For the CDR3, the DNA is TGCGCCAGCAGCCAAGATCCCCAGGACAGGGGAATTCCCTATGGCTACACCTTC. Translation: CASSQDPQDRGIPYGYTF.